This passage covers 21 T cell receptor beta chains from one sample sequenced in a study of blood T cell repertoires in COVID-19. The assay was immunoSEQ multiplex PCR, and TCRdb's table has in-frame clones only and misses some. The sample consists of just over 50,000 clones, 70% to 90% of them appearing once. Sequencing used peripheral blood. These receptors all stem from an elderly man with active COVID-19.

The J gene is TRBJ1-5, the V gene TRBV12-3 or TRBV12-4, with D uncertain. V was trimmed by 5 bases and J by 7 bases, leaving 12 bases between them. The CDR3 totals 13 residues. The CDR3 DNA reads TGTGCCAGCAGTGTTCCGGGGAAACAGCCCCAGCATTTT. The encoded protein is CASSVPGKQPQHF.

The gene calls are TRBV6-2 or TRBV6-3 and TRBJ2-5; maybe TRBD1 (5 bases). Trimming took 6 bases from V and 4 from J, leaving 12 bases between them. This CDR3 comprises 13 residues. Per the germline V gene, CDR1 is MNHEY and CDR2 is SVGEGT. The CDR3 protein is CASSILRGETQYF. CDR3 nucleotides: TGTGCCAGCAGCATACTAAGGGGAGAGACCCAGTACTTC.

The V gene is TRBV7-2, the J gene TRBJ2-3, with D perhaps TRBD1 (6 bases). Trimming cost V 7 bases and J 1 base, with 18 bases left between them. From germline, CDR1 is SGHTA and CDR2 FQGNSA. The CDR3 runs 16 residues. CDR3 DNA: TGTGCCAGCAAGCAACGGCCAGGGGCCCGCACAGATACGCAGTATTTT. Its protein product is CASKQRPGARTDTQYF.

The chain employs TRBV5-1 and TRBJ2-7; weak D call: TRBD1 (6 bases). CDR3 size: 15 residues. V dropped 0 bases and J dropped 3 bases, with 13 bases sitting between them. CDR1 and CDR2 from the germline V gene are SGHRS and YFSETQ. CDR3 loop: CASSLDRGHLYEQYF. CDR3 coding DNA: TGCGCCAGCAGCTTGGATAGGGGACACCTCTACGAGCAGTACTTC.

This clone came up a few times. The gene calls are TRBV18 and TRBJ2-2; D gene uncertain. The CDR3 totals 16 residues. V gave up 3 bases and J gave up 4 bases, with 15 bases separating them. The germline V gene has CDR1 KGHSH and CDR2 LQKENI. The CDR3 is CASSPNGNSRTGELFF. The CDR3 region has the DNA TGTGCCAGCTCACCTAATGGTAATAGCCGCACCGGGGAGCTGTTTTTT.

The CDR3 nucleotides are TGTGCCAGCAGCGGGACAGGGGGCCTCTCTGGGGCCAACGTCCTGACTTTC. It specifies CASSGTGGLSGANVLTF. The V gene is TRBV9, the J gene TRBJ2-6, with TRBD1 matching 11 bases. This CDR3 is 17 amino acids long. The V gene end was trimmed by 3 bases and the J gene end by 0 bases; junction bases not matched to a gene: 2. Germline assignment: CDR1 SGDLS and CDR2 YYNGEE. Full variable domain (missing parts from reference TRBV9 and TRBJ2-6): DSGVTQTPKHLITATGQRVTLRCSPRSGDLSVYWYQQSLDQGLQFLIQYYNGEERAKGNILERFSAQQFPDLHSELNLSSLELGDSALYFCASSGTGGLSGANVLTFGAGSRLTVL.

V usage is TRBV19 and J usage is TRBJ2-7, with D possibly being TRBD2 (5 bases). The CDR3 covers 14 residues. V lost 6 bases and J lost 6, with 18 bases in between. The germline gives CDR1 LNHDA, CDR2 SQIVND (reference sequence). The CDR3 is CASRGDKGTAEQYF. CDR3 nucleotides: TGTGCCAGTAGGGGAGATAAGGGAACGGCCGAGCAGTACTTC.

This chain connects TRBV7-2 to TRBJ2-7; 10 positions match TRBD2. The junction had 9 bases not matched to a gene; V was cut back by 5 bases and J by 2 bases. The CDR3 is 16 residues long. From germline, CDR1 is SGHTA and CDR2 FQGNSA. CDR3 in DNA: TGTGCCAGCAGCCGTCTGACTAGCGGGCTCGCCTACGAGCAGTACTTC. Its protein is CASSRLTSGLAYEQYF.

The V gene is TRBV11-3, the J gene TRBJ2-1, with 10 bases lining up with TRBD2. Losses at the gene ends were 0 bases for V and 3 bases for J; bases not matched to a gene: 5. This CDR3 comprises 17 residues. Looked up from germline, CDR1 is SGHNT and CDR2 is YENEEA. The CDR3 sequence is CASSLETSGLNYNEQFF. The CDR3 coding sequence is TGTGCCAGCAGCTTAGAGACTAGCGGGCTTAACTACAATGAGCAGTTCTTC.

The DNA for the CDR3 is TGTGCCAGCAGTTTAAGCAGACAGGGCAGGGCCGGGGAGCTGTTTTTT. Encoded protein: CASSLSRQGRAGELFF. The gene calls are TRBV2 and TRBJ2-2, with TRBD1 identical over 7 bases. Germline loops: CDR1 SNHLY, CDR2 FYNNEI. V dropped 5 bases and J dropped 6; count of bases not matched to a gene: 12. The CDR3 has 16 amino acids.

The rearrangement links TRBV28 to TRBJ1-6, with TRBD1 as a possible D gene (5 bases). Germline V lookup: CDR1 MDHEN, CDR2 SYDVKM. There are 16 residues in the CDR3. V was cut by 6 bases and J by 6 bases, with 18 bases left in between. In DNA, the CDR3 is TGTGCCAGCAGAGGGGTTTCAGGACAAACTAATTCACCCCTCCACTTT. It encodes CASRGVSGQTNSPLHF.

The CDR3 bases are TGTGCCAGCAGCCAAGATCTGCTAGCGGGAGTTAGCGAGCAGTACTTC. This encodes CASSQDLLAGVSEQYF. V usage is TRBV3-1 (or the pseudogene TRBV3-2) and J usage is TRBJ2-7; 10 nucleotides agree with TRBD2. J lost 6 bases, V lost 0 bases, and 8 bases had no gene match. The germline CDR1 and CDR2 sequences are LGHDT and YNNKEL (reference sequence). The CDR3 contains 16 residues.

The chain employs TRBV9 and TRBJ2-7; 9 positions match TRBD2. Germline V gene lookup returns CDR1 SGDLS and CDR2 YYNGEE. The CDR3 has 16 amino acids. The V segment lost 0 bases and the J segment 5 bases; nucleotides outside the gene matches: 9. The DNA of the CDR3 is TGTGCCAGCAGCGTAGGTAGTAGCGGGAGTTTCGACGAGCAGTACTTC. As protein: CASSVGSSGSFDEQYF.

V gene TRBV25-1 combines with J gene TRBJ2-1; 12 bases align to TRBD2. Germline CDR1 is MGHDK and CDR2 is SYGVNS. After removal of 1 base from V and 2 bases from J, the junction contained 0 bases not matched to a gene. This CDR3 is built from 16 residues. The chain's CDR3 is CASSESSGRAYNEQFF. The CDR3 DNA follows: TGTGCCAGCAGTGAATCTAGCGGGAGGGCCTACAATGAGCAGTTCTTC.

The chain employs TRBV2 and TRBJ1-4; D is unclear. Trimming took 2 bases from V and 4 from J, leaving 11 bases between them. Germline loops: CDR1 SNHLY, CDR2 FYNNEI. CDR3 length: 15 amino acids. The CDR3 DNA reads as TGTGCCAGCAGTGAAAAGTCCGAACTTAATGAAAAACTGTTTTTT. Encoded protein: CASSEKSELNEKLFF.

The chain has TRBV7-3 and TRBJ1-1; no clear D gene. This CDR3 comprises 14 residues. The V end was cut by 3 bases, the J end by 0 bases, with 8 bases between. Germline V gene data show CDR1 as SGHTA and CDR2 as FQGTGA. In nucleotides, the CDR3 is TGTGCCAGCAGCTTGACTCACATGAACACTGAAGCTTTCTTT. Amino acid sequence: CASSLTHMNTEAFF.

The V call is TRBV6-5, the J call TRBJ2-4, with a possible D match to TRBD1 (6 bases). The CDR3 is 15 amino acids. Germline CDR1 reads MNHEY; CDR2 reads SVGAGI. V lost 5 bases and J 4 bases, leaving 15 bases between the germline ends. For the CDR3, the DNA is TGTGCCAGCAGTCTTACAGGGTTAGCTAAAAACATTCAGTACTTC. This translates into CASSLTGLAKNIQYF.

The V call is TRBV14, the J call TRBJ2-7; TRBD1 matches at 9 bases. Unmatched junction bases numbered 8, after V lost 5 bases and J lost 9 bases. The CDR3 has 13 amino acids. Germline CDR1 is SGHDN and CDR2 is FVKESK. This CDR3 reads CASSGFGQGTQYF. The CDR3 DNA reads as TGTGCCAGCAGCGGATTCGGACAGGGGACGCAGTACTTC.

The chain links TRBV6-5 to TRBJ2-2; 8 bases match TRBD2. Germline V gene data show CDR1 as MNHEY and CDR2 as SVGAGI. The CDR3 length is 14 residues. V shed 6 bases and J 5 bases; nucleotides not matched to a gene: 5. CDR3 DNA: TGTGCCAGCAGCGCGGGAGGAGCTACCGGGGAGCTGTTTTTT. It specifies CASSAGGATGELFF.

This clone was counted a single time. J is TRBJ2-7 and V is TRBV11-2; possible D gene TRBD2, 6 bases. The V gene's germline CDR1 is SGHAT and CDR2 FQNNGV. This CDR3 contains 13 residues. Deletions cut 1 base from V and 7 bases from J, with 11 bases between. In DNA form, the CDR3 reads TGTGCCAGCAGCTTAGTCAGGGCGGGGGAGCAGTACTTC. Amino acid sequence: CASSLVRAGEQYF.

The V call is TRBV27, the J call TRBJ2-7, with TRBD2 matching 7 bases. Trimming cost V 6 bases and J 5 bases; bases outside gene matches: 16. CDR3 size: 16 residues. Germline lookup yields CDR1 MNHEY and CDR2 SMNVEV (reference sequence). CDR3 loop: CASSLQAGRAWDEQYF. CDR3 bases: TGTGCCAGCAGCCTTCAGGCGGGGAGGGCCTGGGACGAGCAGTACTTC.